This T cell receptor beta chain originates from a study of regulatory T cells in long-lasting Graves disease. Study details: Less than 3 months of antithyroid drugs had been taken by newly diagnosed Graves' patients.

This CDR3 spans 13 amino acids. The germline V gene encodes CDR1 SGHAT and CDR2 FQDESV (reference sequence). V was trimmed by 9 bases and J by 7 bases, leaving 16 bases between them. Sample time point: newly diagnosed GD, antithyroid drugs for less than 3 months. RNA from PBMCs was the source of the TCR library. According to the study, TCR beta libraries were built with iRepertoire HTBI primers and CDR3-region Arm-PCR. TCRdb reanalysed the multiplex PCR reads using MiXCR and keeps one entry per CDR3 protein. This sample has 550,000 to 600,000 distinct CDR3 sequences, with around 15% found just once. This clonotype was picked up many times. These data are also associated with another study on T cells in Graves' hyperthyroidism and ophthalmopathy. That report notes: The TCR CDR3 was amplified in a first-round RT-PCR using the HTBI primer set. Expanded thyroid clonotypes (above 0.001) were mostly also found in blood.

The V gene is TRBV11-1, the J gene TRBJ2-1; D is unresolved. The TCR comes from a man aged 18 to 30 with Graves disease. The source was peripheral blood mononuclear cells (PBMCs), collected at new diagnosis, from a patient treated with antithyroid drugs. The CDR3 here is CASEHGPGNEQFF. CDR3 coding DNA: TGTGCCAGTGAGCATGGGCCCGGAAATGAGCAGTTCTTC. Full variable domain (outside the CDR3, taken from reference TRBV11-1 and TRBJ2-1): EAEVAQSPRYKITEKSQAVAFWCDPISGHATLYWYRQILGQGPELLVQFQDESVVDDSQLPKDRFSAERLKGVDSTLKIQPAELGDSAMYLCASEHGPGNEQFFGPGTRLTVL.